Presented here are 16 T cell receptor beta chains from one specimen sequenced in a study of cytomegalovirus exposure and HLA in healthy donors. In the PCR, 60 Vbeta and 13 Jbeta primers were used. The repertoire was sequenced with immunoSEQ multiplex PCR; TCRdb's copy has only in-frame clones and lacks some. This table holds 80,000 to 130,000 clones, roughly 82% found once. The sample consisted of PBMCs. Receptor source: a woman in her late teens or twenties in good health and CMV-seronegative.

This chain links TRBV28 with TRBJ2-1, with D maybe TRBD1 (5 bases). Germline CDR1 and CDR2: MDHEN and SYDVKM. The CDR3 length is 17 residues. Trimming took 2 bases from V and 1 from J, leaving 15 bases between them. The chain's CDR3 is CASSLISLGVSYNEQFF. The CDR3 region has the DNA TGTGCCAGCAGTTTAATCTCCCTAGGGGTTTCCTACAATGAGCAGTTCTTC.

Here the CDR3 DNA reads TGTGCCATCGGGACACGCAATCAGCCCCAGCATTTT. Encoded protein: CAIGTRNQPQHF. V is TRBV28 and J is TRBJ1-5; maybe TRBD1 (6 bases). The CDR3 spans 12 residues. Germline CDR1 is MDHEN and CDR2 is SYDVKM. V was clipped by 10 bases and J by 2 bases, with 9 bases between them. The entire variable domain, with the rest obtained from reference TRBV28 and TRBJ1-5, is as follows: DVKVTQSSRYLVKRTGEKVFLECVQDMDHENMFWYRQDPGLGLRLIYFSYDVKMKEKGDIPEGYSVSREKKERFSLILESASTNQTSMYLCAIGTRNQPQHFGDGTRLSIL.

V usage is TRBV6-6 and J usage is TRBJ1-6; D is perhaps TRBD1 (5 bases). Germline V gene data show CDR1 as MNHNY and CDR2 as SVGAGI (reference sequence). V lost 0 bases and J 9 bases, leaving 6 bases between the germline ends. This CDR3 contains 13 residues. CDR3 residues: CASSYSGASPLHF. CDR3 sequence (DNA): TGTGCCAGCAGTTACTCAGGGGCTTCACCCCTCCACTTT.

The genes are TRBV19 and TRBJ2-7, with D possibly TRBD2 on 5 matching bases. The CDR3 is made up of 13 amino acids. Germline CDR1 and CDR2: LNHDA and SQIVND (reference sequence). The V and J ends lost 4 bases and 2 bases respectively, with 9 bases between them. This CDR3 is CASSKSGAYEQYF. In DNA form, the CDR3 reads TGTGCCAGTAGTAAATCCGGGGCCTACGAGCAGTACTTC. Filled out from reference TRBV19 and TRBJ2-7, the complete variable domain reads DGGITQSPKYLFRKEGQNVTLSCEQNLNHDAMYWYRQDPGQGLRLIYYSQIVNDFQKGDIAEGYSVSREKKESFPLTVTSAQKNPTAFYLCASSKSGAYEQYFGPGTRLTVT.

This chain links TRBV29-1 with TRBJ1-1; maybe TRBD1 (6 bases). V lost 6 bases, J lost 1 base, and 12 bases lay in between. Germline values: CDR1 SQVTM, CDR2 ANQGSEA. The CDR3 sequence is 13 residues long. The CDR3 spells CSVRQVTNTEAFF. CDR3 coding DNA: TGCAGCGTCCGACAGGTCACGAACACTGAAGCTTTCTTT.

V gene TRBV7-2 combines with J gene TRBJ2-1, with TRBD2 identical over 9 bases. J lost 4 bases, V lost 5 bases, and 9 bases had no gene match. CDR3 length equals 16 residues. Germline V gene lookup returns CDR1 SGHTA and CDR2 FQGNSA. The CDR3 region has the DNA TGTGCCAGCAGCCCAGCGGGGGGCCGTCTATACAATGAGCAGTTCTTC. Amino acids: CASSPAGGRLYNEQFF.

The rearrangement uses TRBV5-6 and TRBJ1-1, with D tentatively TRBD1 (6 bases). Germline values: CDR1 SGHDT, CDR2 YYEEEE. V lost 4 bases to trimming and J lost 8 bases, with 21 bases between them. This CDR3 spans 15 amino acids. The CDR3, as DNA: TGTGCCAGCAGCCCCGCCCAGGGGAGAAAGGGAGAAGCTTTCTTT. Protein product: CASSPAQGRKGEAFF.

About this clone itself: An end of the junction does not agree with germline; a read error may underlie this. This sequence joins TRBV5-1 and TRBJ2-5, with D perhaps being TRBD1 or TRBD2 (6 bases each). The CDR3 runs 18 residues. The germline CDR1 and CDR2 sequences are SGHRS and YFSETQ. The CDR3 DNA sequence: TGCGCCAGCAGGTTGGAGGGTCATCCACAGGGTGTGCGAGAGACCCAGTACTTC. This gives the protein CASRLEGHPQGVRETQYF.

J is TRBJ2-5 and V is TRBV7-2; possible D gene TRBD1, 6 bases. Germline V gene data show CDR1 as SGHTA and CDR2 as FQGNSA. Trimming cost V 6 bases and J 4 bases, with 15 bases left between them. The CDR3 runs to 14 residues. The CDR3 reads CASRTQTGRETQYF. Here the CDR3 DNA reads TGTGCCAGCAGAACCCAAACAGGGCGAGAGACCCAGTACTTC.

In DNA form, the CDR3 reads TGTGCCAGCAGCCAAGCCGGACTGAAAAGCCGCAATGAGCAGTTCTTC. Translating gives CASSQAGLKSRNEQFF. The gene calls are TRBV14 and TRBJ2-1; perhaps TRBD2 as D (5 bases). The CDR3 totals 16 residues. V shed 1 base and J shed 6 bases, with 16 bases lying between them. CDR1 and CDR2 from the germline V gene are SGHDN and FVKESK.

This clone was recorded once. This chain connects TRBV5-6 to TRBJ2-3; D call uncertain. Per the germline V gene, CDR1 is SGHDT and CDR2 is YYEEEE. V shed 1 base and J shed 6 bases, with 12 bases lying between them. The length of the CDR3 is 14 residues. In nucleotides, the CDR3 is TGTGCCAGCAGCTTGTCGTTTCTCCGGGATACGCAGTATTTT. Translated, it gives CASSLSFLRDTQYF.

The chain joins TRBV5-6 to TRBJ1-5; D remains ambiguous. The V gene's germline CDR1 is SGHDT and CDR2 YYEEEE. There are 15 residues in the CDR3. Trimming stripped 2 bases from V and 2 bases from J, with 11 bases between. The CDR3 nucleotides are TGTGCCAGCAGCTTTTTTAGAACAGGCAATCAGCCCCAGCATTTT. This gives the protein CASSFFRTGNQPQHF. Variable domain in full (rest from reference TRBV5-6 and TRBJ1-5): DAGVTQSPTHLIKTRGQQVTLRCSPKSGHDTVSWYQQALGQGPQFIFQYYEEEERQRGNFPDRFSGHQFPNYSSELNVNALLLGDSALYLCASSFFRTGNQPQHFGDGTRLSIL.

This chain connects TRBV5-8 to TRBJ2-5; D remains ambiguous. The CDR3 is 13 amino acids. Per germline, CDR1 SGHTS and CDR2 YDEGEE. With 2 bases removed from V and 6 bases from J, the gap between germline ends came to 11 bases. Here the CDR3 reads CASSLLYPKTQYF. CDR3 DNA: TGTGCCAGCAGCTTACTATATCCAAAGACCCAGTACTTC.

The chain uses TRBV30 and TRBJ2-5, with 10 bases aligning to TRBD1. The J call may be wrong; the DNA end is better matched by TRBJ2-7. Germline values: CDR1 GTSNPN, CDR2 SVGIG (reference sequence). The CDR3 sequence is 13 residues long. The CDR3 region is CAWDGDRGYEQYF. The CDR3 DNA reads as TGTGCCTGGGATGGGGACAGGGGCTACGAGCAGTACTTC.

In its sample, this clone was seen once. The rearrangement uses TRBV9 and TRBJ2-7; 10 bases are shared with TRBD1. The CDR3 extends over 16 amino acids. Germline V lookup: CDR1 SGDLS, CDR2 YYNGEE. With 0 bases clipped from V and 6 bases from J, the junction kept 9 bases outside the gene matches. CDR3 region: CASSVEIMGQGSEQYF. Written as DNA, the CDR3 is TGTGCCAGCAGCGTAGAAATAATGGGACAGGGGAGCGAGCAGTACTTC.

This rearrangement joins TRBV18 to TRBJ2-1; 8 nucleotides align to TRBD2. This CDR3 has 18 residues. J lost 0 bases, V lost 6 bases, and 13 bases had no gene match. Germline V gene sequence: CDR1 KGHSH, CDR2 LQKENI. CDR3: CASSPSGLAASSYNEQFF. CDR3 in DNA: TGTGCCAGCTCTCCTAGCGGACTAGCCGCCAGCTCCTACAATGAGCAGTTCTTC.